This T cell receptor beta chain stems from a study of Ad26.COV2.S vaccination and SARS-CoV-2 variants. In the study overall: The donor participated in the COV1001 trial, in its Ad26.COV2.S arm. The study gave Ad26.COV2.S intramuscularly, once or twice 56 days apart. Regarding the study as a whole: Substantial breadth was reportedly displayed by spike-specific CD8+ and CD4+ T cell responses after vaccination. Possible underestimation of total T cell responses by the TCR breadth and depth analyses was noted.

Specified treatment: some 19 received Ad26.COV2.S at low or high dose, single or two shots; 5 received placebo; per-sample allocation not given. The study sampled participants on day 63 after the first vaccine or placebo injection. Repertoires were generated with immunoSEQ multiplex PCR, while TCRdb's copy carries only in-frame clones and drops some. Found here are about 350,000 clones, about nine tenths of them singletons; the top ten hold about 3.4%. Germline assignment: CDR1 LNHNV and CDR2 YYDKDF (reference sequence). V lost 1 base and J lost 0, with 13 bases in between. CDR3 length: 17 residues. With regard to this clone: Its antigen is currently unknown.

The chain uses TRBV15 and TRBJ1-3; unclear D gene. Source: peripheral blood, taken in a trial of Ad26.COV2.S vaccine versus placebo. This receptor was taken from a person between 18 and 65 years old who received the Ad26.COV2.S COVID-19 vaccine or a placebo. For the CDR3, the DNA is TGTGCCACCAGCAGAGGGGAGCAGACCGTCTCTGGAAACACCATATATTTT. Translated: CATSRGEQTVSGNTIYF.